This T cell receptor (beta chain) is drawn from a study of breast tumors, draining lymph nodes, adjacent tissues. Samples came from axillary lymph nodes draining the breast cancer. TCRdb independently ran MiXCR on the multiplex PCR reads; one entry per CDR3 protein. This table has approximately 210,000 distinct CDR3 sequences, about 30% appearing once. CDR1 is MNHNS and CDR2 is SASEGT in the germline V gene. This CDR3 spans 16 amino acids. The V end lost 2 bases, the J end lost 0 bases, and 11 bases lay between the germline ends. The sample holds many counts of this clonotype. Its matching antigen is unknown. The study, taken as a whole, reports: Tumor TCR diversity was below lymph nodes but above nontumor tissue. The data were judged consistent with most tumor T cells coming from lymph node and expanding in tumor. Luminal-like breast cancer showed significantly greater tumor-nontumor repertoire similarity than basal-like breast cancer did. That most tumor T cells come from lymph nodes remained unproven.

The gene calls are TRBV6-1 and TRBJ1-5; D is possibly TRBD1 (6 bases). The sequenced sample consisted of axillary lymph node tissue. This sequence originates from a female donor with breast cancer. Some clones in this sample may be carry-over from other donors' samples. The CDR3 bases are TGTGCCAGCAGTGAACGGGGACACTTTAGCAATCAGCCCCAGCATTTT. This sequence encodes CASSERGHFSNQPQHF.